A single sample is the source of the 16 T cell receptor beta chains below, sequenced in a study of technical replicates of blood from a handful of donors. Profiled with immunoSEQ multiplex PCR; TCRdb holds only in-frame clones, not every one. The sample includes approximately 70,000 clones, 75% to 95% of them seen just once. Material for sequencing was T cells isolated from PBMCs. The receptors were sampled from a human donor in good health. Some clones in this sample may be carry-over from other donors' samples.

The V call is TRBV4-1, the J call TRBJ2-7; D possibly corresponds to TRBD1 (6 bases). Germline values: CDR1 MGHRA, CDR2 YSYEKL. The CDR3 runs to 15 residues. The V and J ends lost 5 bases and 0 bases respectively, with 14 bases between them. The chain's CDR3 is CASSSHRDTSYEQYF. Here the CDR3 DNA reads TGCGCCAGCAGCTCCCACCGGGACACCTCCTACGAGCAGTACTTC.

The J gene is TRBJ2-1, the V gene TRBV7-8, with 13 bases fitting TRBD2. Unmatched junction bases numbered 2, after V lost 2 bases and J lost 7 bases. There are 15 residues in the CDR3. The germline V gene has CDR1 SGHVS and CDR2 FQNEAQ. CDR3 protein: CASSLTSGGGNEQFF. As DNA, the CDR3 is TGTGCCAGCAGCTTAACTAGCGGGGGGGGGAATGAGCAGTTCTTC.

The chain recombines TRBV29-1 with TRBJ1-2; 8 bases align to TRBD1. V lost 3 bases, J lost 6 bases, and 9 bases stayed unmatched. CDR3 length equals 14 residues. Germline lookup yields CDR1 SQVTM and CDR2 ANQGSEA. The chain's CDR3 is CSVDGQGGFNGYTF. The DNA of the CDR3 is TGCAGCGTTGATGGACAGGGAGGGTTCAATGGCTACACCTTC.

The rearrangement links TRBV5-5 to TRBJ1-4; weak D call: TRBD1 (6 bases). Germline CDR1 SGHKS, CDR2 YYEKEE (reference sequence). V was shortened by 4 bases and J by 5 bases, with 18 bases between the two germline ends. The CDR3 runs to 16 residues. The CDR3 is CASSGGGGPPNEKLFF. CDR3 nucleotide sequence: TGTGCCAGCAGCGGGGGGGGCGGCCCCCCCAATGAAAAACTGTTTTTT.

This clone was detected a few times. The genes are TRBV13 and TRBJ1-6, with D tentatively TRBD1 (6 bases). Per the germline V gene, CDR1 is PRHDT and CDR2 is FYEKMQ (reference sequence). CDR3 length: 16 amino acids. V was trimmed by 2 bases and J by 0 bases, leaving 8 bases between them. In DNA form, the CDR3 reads TGTGCCAGCAGCTTACAGGGGAGCTCCTATAATTCACCCCTCCACTTT. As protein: CASSLQGSSYNSPLHF.

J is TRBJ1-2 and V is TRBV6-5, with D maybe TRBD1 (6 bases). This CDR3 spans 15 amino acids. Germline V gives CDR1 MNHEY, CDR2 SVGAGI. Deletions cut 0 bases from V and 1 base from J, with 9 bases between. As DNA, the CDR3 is TGTGCCAGCAGTTACTCGTGGGGGCATAACTATGGCTACACCTTC. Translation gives CASSYSWGHNYGYTF.

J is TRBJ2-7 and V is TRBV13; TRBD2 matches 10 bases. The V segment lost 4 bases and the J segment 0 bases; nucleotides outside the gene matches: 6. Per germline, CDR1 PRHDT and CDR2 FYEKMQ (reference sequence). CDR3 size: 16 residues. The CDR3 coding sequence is TGTGCCAGCAGCTCAGGGACTAGCGTCGTCTCCTACGAGCAGTACTTC. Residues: CASSSGTSVVSYEQYF.

The DNA of the CDR3 is TGTGCCAGTAGTATCCCCTCTTACACCGGGGAGCTGTTTTTT. It is translated as CASSIPSYTGELFF. The V gene is TRBV19, the J gene TRBJ2-2; D ambiguous. Trimming took off 3 bases at V and 3 bases at J, with 8 bases between the two ends. Germline CDR1 LNHDA, CDR2 SQIVND (reference sequence). The CDR3 loop spans 14 amino acids.

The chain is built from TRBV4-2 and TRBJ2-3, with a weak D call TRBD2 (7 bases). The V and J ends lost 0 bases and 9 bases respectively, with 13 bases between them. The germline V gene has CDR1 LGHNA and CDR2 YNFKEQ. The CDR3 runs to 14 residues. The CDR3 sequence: CASSQDRGAITQYF. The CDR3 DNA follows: TGTGCCAGCAGCCAAGATCGGGGGGCCATAACGCAGTATTTT.

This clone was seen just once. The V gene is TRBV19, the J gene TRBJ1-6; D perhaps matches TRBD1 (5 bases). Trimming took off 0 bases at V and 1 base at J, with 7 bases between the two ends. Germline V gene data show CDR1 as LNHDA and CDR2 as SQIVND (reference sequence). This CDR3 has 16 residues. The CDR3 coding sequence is TGTGCCAGTAGTATAGACGCAGGGTCCTATAATTCACCCCTCCACTTT. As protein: CASSIDAGSYNSPLHF. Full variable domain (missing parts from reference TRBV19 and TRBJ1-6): DGGITQSPKYLFRKEGQNVTLSCEQNLNHDAMYWYRQDPGQGLRLIYYSQIVNDFQKGDIAEGYSVSREKKESFPLTVTSAQKNPTAFYLCASSIDAGSYNSPLHFGNGTRLTVT.

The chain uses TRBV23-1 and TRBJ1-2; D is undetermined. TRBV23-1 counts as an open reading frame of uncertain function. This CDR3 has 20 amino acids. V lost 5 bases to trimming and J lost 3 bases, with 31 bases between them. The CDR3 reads CASSFRRGVSVDYGDYGYTF. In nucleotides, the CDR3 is TGCGCCAGCAGTTTTAGGCGTGGGGTGTCAGTAGACTATGGAGACTATGGCTACACCTTC.

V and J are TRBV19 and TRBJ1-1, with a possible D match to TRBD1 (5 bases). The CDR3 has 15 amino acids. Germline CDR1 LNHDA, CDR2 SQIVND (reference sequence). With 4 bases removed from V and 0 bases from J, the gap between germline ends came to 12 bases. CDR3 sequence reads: CASSTSRQLNTEAFF. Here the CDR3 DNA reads TGTGCCAGTAGTACTTCAAGACAGCTGAACACTGAAGCTTTCTTT.

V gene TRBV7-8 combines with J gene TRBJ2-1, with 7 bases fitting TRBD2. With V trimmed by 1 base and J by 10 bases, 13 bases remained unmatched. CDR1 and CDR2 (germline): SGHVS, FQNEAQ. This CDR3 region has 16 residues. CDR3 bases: TGTGCCAGCAGCTTAGGGGGGTTCGCGGGAGATGACGAGCAGTTCTTC. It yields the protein CASSLGGFAGDDEQFF.

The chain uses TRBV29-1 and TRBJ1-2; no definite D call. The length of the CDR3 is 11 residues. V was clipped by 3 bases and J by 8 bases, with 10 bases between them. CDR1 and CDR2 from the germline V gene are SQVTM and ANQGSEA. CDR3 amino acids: CSVEGREGYTF. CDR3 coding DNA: TGCAGCGTTGAGGGGAGGGAAGGCTACACCTTC.

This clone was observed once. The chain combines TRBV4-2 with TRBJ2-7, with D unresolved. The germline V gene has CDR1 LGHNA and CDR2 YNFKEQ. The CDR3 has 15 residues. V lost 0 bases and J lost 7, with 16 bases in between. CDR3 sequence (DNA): TGTGCCAGCAGCCAAGAGGCTGCAGCCGTCAGGGAGCAGTACTTC. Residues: CASSQEAAAVREQYF.

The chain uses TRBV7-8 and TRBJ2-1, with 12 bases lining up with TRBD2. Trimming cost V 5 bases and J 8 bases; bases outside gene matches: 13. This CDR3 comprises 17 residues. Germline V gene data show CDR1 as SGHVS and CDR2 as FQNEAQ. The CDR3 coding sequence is TGTGCCAGCAGCCCGCAATCTAGCGGGGGGGCGTGGGATGAGCAGTTCTTC. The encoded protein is CASSPQSSGGAWDEQFF.